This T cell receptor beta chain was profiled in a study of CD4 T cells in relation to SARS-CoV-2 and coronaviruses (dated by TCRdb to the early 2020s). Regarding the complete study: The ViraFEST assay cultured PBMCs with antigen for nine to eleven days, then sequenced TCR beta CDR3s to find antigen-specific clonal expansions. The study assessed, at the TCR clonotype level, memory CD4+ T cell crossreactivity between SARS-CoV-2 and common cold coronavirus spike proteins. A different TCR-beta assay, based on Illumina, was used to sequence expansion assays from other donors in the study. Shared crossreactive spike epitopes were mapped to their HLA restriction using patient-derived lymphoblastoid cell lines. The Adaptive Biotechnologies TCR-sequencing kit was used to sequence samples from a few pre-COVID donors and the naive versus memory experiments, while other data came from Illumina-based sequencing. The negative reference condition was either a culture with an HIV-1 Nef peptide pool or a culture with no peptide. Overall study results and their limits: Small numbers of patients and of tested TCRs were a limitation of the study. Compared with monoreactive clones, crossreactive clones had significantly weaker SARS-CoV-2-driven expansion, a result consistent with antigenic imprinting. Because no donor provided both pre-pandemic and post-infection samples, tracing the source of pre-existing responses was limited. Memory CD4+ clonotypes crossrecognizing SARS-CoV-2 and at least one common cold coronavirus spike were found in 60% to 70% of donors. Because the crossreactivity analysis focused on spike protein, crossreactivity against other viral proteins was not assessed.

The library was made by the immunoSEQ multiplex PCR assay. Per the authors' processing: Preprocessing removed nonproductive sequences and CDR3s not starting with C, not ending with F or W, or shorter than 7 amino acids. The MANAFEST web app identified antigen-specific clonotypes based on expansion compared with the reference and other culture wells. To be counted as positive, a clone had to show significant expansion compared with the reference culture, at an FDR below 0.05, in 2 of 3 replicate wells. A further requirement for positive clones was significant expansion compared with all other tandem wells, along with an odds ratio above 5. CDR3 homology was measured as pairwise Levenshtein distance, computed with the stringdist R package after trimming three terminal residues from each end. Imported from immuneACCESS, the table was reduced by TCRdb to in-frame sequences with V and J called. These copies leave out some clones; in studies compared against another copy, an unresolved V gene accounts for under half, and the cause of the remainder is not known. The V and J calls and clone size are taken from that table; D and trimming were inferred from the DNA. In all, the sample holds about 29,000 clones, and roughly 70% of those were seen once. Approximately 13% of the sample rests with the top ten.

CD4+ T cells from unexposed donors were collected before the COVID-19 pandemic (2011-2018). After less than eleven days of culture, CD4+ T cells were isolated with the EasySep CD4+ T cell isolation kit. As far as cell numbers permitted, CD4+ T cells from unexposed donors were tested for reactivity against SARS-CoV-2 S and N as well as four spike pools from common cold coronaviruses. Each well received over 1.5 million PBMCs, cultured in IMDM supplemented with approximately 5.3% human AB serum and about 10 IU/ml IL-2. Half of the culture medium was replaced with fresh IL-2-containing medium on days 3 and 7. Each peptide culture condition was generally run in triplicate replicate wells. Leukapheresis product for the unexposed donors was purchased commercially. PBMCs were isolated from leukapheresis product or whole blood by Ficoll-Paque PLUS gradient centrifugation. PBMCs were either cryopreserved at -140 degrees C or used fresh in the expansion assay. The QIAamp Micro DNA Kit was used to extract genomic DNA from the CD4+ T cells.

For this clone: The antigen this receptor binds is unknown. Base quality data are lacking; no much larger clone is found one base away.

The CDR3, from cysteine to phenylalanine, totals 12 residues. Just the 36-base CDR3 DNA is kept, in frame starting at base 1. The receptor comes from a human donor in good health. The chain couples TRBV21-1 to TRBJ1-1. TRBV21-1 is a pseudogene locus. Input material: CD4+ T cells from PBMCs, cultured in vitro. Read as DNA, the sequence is TGTGCCAGCAGCATAGGTGGCACTGAAGCTTTCTTT. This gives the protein CASSIGGTEAFF.